This T cell receptor (beta chain) was obtained from a study of blood T cell repertoires in COVID-19. Across the whole study: COVID-19 samples from acute and convalescent phases originated in the United States, Italy and Spain. The analysed material was cDNA or gDNA that came from T cells, B-cell-depleted T cells, or PBMCs.

This table comes from immunoSEQ multiplex PCR, and its TCRdb copy is limited to in-frame clones, with some not included. Of 200,000 to 250,000 clones in the sample, almost 85% are singletons; the top ten hold more than 2%. Enrolled during active infection, Seattle patients were then followed longitudinally. The CDR3 has 16 amino acids. Germline V lookup: CDR1 LGHNA, CDR2 YSLEER. Trimming removed 2 bases from V and 6 bases from J, with 14 bases in between. The sequenced sample was peripheral blood. The V and J genes are TRBV4-3 and TRBJ1-6; no firm D call. This TCR derives from a woman in her 70s with COVID-19, enrolled during active disease. DNA for the CDR3: TGCGCCAGCAGCCAAACGCCAGGCCTAATTAATTCACCCCTCCACTTT. Its protein product is CASSQTPGLINSPLHF.